This T cell receptor (beta chain) was sequenced during a study of T cells after somatic rescue of genetic block. The CDR3 loop spans 15 amino acids. The trim removed 1 base at V and 1 base at J, leaving 5 bases unmatched. CDR1 is SGHRS, CDR2 YFSETQ, per germline. Profiling relied on immunoSEQ multiplex PCR, and the TCRdb table lists in-frame clones only, not all of them. This sample has tens of thousands of clones, with more than 90% found just once. The chain combines TRBV5-1 with TRBJ2-7; 7 bases map to TRBD1. The clonotype comes from a child less than two years old. What was sequenced was peripheral blood mononuclear cells (PBMCs). The DNA of the CDR3 is TGCGCCAGCAGCTTGTTGAGGGACAGTTCCTACGAGCAGTACTTC. This encodes CASSLLRDSSYEQYF.